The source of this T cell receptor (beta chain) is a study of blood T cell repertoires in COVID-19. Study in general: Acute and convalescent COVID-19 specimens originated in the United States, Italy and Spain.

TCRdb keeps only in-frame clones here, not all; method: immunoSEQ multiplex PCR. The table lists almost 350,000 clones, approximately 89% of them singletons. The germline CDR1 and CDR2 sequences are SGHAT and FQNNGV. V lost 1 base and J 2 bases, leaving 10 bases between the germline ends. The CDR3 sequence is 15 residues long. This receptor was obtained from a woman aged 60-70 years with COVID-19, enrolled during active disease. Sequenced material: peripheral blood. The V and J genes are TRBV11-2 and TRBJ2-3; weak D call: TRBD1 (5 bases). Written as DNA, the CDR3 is TGTGCCAGCAGCTTAGCAGGGTTCGTCACAGATACGCAGTATTTT. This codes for CASSLAGFVTDTQYF.